This TCR beta chain was recovered during a study of blood T cell repertoires in COVID-19. Overall study: Acute and convalescent COVID-19 samples came from the United States, Italy and Spain.

The authors' processing: Reference gene primer amplification yielded estimated nucleated cell counts. The protocol was immunoSEQ multiplex PCR, while the TCRdb copy is restricted to in-frame clones and leaves out a portion. V and J calls and clone size are copied from that table; D and trimming were computed from the DNA. The repertoire holds about 130,000 clones, more than 85% seen once, with around 3.2% in the top ten. This CDR3 is built from 14 residues. From germline, CDR1 is SQVTM and CDR2 ANQGSEA. Trimming removed 6 bases from V and 8 bases from J, with 20 bases in between. This chain joins TRBV29-1 and TRBJ2-1; a weak D match, TRBD2 (5 bases). Sequencing input: peripheral blood. The TCR was taken from a man between 60 and 70 years old with active or convalescent COVID-19. DNA for the CDR3: TGCAGCGTGGAGGATTCGCAATCCCGGGATGAGCAGTTCTTC. Translating it yields CSVEDSQSRDEQFF.